This T cell receptor beta chain appears in the sequencing data of a study of shared clonotypes between healthy human individuals. Study-wide background: There were three CD4 naive, three CD4 memory, two CD8 naive and one CD8 memory plates per donor. General study points: As a rule, naive subsets had a larger estimated richness than memory subsets.

In the CD4+ fraction, cells were divided into CD45RA+ naive and CD45RA-negative memory subsets. The table lists this clone with a few counts. What it binds is unknown. Researchers ran the assay at a deep level. Here immunoSEQ multiplex PCR was the method, and the copy in TCRdb shows in-frame clones only, minus some. This table holds over 950,000 clones, 60% to 80% found once. Germline V lookup: CDR1 ENHRY, CDR2 SYGVKD. The CDR3 length is 16 residues. The trim removed 3 bases at V and 1 base at J, leaving 6 bases unmatched. The receptor's source is a man between 18 and 29 years old in good health. Some clones in this sample may be carry-over from other donors' samples. The sample taken for sequencing was memory CD4+ T cells from PBMCs. Subset denoted: CD45RA-negative fraction. The chain joins TRBV10-3 to TRBJ1-5, with 7 bases that match TRBD1. The CDR3 sequence is CAISDQGGGSNQPQHF. CDR3 in DNA: TGTGCCATCAGTGACCAGGGGGGGGGAAGCAATCAGCCCCAGCATTTT.